These 7 T cell receptor beta chains were all obtained from the same sample, sequenced in a study of OX40 agonist ivuxolimab in advanced cancers. This table comes from immunoSEQ multiplex PCR, and its TCRdb copy is limited to in-frame clones, with some not included. The sample has under 95,000 clones, 70% to 90% seen once. Sequenced material: CD4+ or CD8+ T cells sorted from blood, taken in a trial of the OX40 agonist ivuxolimab. These receptors all come from an adult with an advanced solid tumor such as melanoma, head and neck, liver or kidney cancer.

Written as DNA, the CDR3 is TGCAGTGCTATTGGACAGGTTGAAGCTTTCTTT. This sequence encodes CSAIGQVEAFF. The J gene is TRBJ1-1, the V gene TRBV20-1; 7 nucleotides line up with TRBD1. V lost 4 bases and J lost 7; bases outside the gene matches: 3. Germline CDR1 and CDR2: DFQATT and SNEGSKA (reference sequence). The CDR3 is made up of 11 amino acids.

The J gene is TRBJ2-7, the V gene TRBV7-3, with no clear D. V lost 7 bases, J lost 6 bases, and 13 bases lay in between. The CDR3 runs to 12 residues. Germline V gene lookup returns CDR1 SGHTA and CDR2 FQGTGA. The CDR3 DNA follows: TGTGCCAGCACAAAGTTCCCCAGCGAGCAGTACTTC. It translates to CASTKFPSEQYF.

The chain recombines TRBV30 with TRBJ1-1; D is uncertain. Germline V gene lookup returns CDR1 GTSNPN and CDR2 SVGIG (reference sequence). Trimming cost V 1 base and J 1 base, with 4 bases left between them. This CDR3 comprises 12 residues. The CDR3 nucleotides read TGTGCCTGGAGTGGAAGGAACACTGAAGCTTTCTTT. This translates into CAWSGRNTEAFF.

V is TRBV28 and J is TRBJ2-1; 12 positions agree with TRBD2. Looked up from germline, CDR1 is MDHEN and CDR2 is SYDVKM. J lost 7 bases, V lost 5 bases, and 9 bases had no gene match. This CDR3 has 16 amino acids. CDR3 DNA sequence: TGTGCCAGCAGTGCGACTAGCGGGAGCGGGAGGAATGAGCAGTTCTTC. Its translation: CASSATSGSGRNEQFF.

This chain joins TRBV9 and TRBJ2-7; D is ambiguous. Germline V gene data show CDR1 as SGDLS and CDR2 as YYNGEE. The V end was cut by 0 bases, the J end by 5 bases, with 9 bases between. The CDR3 covers 13 residues. The CDR3 reads CASSVAPYDEQYF. As DNA, the CDR3 is TGTGCCAGCAGCGTAGCCCCTTACGACGAGCAGTACTTC. Looking up the rest from reference TRBV9 and TRBJ2-7 gives the full variable domain: DSGVTQTPKHLITATGQRVTLRCSPRSGDLSVYWYQQSLDQGLQFLIQYYNGEERAKGNILERFSAQQFPDLHSELNLSSLELGDSALYFCASSVAPYDEQYFGPGTRLTVT.

Only one count was recorded for this clone. The chain carries TRBV10-1 and TRBJ2-5; perhaps TRBD1 as D (6 bases). CDR3 size: 13 residues. Germline lookup yields CDR1 WNHNN and CDR2 SYGVQD (reference sequence). The ends were cut back, 2 bases at V and 4 bases at J, with 8 bases in the middle. Here the CDR3 reads CASSEPGVETQYF. DNA for the CDR3: TGCGCCAGCAGTGAGCCAGGGGTAGAGACCCAGTACTTC.

V gene TRBV5-1 combines with J gene TRBJ1-2, with TRBD1 matching over 10 bases. The ends lost 4 bases at V and 5 bases at J; junction bases unmatched: 8. The CDR3 spans 15 residues. The V gene's germline CDR1 is SGHRS and CDR2 YFSETQ. CDR3 coding DNA: TGCGCCAGCAGCGCCGGGACAGGGGTTCAGTATGGCTACACCTTC. Amino acids: CASSAGTGVQYGYTF.